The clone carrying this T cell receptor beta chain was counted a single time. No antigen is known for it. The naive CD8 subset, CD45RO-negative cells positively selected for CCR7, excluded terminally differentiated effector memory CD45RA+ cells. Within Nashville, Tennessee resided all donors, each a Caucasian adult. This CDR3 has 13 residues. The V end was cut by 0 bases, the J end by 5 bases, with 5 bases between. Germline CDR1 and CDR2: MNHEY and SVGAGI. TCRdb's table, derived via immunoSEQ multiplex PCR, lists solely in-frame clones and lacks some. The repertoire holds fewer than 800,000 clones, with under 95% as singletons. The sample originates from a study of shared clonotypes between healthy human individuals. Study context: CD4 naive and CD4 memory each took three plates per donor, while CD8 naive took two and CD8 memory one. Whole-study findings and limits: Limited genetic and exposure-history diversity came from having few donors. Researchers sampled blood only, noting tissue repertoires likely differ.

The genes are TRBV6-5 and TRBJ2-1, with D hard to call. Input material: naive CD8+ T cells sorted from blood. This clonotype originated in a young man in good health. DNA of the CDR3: TGTGCCAGCAGTTACTCGGCAGACAATGAGCAGTTCTTC. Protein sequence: CASSYSADNEQFF.